This TCR beta chain was captured by sequencing in a study of shared clonotypes between healthy human individuals. Overall study context: Donors, aged 18 to 49, were two women and three men. Per donor, CD8 memory used one plate, CD8 naive used two, CD4 memory used three and CD4 naive used three. Whole-study results and caveats: Clonotypes that were shared across a few donors made up approximately 5% of naive CD4 clonotypes.

On this clone itself: Antigen: not known. This CDR3 fails to terminate in the conserved phenylalanine or tryptophan, so it likely reflects a read error. The limits of the CDR3 on the DNA are not certain, so only TCRdb's listed CDR3 is given.

The CDR3 spans 13 residues, counting both ends. Germline V gene lookup returns CDR1 SGHTS and CDR2 YDEGEE. The authors' processing: There were no quality scores in the junction-only immunoSEQ sequences, so filtering differed. TCRdb keeps only in-frame clones here, not all; method: immunoSEQ multiplex PCR. The V and J calls and clone size come from that table; D and trimming were worked out from the DNA. The table shows over a million clones, with approximately 96% occurring only once. This receptor was taken from a young man in good health. The sequenced sample consisted of naive CD4+ T cells sorted from blood. Subset noted: CD45RA+ positively selected. The gene calls are TRBV5-8 and TRBJ2-7; the table names TRBD1, a call not compared with the DNA. CDR3 in amino acids: CASSGGTAEPKKI.